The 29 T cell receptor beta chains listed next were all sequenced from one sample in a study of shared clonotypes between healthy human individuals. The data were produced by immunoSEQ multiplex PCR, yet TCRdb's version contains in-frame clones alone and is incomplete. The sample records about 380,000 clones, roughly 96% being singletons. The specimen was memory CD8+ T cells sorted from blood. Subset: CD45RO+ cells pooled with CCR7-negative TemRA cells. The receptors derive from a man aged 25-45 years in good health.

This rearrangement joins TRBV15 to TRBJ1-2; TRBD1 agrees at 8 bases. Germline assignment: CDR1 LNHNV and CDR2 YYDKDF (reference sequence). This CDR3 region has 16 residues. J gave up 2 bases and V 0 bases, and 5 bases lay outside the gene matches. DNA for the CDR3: TGTGCCACCAGCAGAGACAAACGACAGGGGAACTATGGCTACACCTTC. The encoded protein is CATSRDKRQGNYGYTF.

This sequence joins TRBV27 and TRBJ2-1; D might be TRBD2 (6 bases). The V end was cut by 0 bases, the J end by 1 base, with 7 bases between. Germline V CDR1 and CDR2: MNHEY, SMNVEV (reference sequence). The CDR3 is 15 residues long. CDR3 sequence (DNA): TGTGCCAGCAGTTTATCGGGACTTTCCTACAATGAGCAGTTCTTC. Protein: CASSLSGLSYNEQFF.

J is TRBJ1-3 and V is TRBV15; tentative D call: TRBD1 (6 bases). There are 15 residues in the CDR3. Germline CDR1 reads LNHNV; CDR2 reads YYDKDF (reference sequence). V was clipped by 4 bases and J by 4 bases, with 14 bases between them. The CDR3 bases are TGTGCCACCAGCACCTATCAGGGGAACGGAAACACCATATATTTT. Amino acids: CATSTYQGNGNTIYF. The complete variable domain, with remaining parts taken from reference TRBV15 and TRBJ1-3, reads DAMVIQNPRYQVTQFGKPVTLSCSQTLNHNVMYWYQQKSSQAPKLLFHYYDKDFNNEADTPDNFQSRRPNTSFCFLDIRSPGLGDTAMYLCATSTYQGNGNTIYFGEGSWLTVV.

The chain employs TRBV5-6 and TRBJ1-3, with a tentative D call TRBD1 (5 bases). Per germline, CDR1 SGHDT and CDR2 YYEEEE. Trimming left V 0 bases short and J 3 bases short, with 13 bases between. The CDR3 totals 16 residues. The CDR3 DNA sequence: TGTGCCAGCAGCTTGGATGTCGGGACGGATGGAAACACCATATATTTT. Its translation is CASSLDVGTDGNTIYF.

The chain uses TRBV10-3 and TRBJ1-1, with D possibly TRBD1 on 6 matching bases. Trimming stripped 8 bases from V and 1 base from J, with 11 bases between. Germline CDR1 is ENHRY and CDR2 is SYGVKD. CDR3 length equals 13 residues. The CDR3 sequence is CAIAGDPNTEAFF. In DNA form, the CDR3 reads TGTGCCATCGCAGGGGACCCGAACACTGAAGCTTTCTTT.

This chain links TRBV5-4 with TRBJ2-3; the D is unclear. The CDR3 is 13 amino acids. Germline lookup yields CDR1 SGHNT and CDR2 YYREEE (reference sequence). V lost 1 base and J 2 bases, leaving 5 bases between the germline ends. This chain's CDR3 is CASSLKATDTQYF. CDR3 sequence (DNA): TGTGCCAGCAGCTTGAAGGCCACAGATACGCAGTATTTT. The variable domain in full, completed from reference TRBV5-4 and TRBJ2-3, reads ETGVTQSPTHLIKTRGQQVTLRCSSQSGHNTVSWYQQALGQGPQFIFQYYREEENGRGNFPPRFSGLQFPNYSSELNVNALELDDSALYLCASSLKATDTQYFGPGTRLTVL.

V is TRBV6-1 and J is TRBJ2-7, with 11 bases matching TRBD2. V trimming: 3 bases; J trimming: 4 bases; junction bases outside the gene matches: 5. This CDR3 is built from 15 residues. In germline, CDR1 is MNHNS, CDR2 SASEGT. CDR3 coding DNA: TGTGCCAGCAGTGATTTAATAGCGGGAGGGTACGAGCAGTACTTC. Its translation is CASSDLIAGGYEQYF.

CDR3 amino acids: CASSPPSSYSTDTQYF. The CDR3 DNA follows: TGCGCCAGCAGCCCCCCAAGCAGTTATAGCACAGATACGCAGTATTTT. This sequence joins TRBV5-1 and TRBJ2-3; D uncertain. CDR1 and CDR2 (germline): SGHRS, YFSETQ. V lost 4 bases to trimming and J lost 0 bases, with 15 bases between them. CDR3 length equals 16 residues.

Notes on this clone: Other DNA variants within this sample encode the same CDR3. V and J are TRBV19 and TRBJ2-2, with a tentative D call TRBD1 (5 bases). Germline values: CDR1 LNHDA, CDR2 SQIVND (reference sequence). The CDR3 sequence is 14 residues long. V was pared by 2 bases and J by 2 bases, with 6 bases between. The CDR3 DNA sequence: TGTGCCAGTAGTATAACAGGCAACACCGGGGAGCTGTTTTTT. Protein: CASSITGNTGELFF.

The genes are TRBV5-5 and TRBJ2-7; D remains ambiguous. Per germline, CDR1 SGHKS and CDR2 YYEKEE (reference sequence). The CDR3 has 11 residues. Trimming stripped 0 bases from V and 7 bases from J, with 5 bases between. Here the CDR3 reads CASSLAGEQYF. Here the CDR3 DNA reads TGTGCCAGCAGCTTGGCCGGGGAGCAGTACTTC.

CDR3 sequence (DNA): TGTGCCAGCAGTTCCCGAGGCTTTTCTCGATTGAATCAGCCCCAGCATTTT. Residues: CASSSRGFSRLNQPQHF. The chain is built from TRBV27 and TRBJ1-5, with D hard to call. V lost 4 bases and J lost 4, with 20 bases in between. Germline V lookup: CDR1 MNHEY, CDR2 SMNVEV (reference sequence). The CDR3 extends over 17 amino acids.

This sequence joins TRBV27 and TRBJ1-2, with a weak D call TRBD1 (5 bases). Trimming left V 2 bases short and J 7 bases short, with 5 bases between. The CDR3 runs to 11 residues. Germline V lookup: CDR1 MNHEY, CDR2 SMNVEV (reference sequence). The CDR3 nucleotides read TGTGCCAGCAGTTTACAGGGTGGCTACACCTTC. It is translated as CASSLQGGYTF.

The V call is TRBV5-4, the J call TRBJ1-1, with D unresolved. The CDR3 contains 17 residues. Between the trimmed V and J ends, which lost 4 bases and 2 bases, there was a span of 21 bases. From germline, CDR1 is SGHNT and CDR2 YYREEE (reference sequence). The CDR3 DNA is TGTGCCAGCAGCCGGCGGGCGGCCAACGACGGTAACACTGAAGCTTTCTTT. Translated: CASSRRAANDGNTEAFF.

CDR3 in amino acids: CASRAGTGNEKLFF. In nucleotides, the CDR3 is TGTGCCAGCAGAGCCGGGACGGGTAATGAAAAACTGTTTTTT. The chain links TRBV2 to TRBJ1-4; the D gene is possibly TRBD1 (5 bases). The CDR3 length is 14 residues. The V gene lost 6 bases and the J gene lost 4 bases, with 12 bases spanning the gap. Germline assignment: CDR1 SNHLY and CDR2 FYNNEI.

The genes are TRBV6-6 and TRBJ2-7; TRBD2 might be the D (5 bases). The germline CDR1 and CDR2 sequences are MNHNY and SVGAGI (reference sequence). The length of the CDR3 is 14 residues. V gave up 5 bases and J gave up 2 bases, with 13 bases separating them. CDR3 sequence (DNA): TGTGCCAGCAGTCTTGACGGGGTGGCCTACGAGCAGTACTTC. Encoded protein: CASSLDGVAYEQYF.

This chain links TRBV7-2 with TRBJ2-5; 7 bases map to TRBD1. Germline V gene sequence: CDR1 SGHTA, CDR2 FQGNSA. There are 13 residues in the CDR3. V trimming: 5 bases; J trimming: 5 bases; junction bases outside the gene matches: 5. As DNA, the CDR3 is TGTGCCAGCAGCCCAGGGGACAGCGAGACCCAGTACTTC. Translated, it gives CASSPGDSETQYF.

This CDR3 is CSVGQTGRETQYF. The CDR3 nucleotides are TGCAGCGTTGGTCAGACGGGAAGAGAGACCCAGTACTTC. V and J are TRBV29-1 and TRBJ2-5; D perhaps matches TRBD2 (5 bases). The CDR3 has 13 amino acids. The V end was cut by 4 bases, the J end by 4 bases, with 13 bases between. From germline, CDR1 is SQVTM and CDR2 ANQGSEA.

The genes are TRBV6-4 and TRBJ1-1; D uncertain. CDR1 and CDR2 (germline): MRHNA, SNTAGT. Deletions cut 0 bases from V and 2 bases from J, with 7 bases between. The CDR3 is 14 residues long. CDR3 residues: CASSDSGINTEAFF. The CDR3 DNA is TGTGCCAGCAGTGACTCGGGCATAAACACTGAAGCTTTCTTT.

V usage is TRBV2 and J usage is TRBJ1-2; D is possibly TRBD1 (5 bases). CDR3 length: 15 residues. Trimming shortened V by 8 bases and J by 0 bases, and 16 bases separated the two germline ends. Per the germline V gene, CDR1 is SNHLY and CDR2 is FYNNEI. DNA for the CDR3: TGTGCCAGCGCAGCGTGGGGGTCCCCTAACTATGGCTACACCTTC. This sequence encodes CASAAWGSPNYGYTF.

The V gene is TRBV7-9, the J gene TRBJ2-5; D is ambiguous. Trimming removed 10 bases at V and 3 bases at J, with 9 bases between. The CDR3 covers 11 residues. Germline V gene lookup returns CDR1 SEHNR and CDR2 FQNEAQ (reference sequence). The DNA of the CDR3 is TGTGCCACCCCACATAAAGAGACCCAGTACTTC. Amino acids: CATPHKETQYF.

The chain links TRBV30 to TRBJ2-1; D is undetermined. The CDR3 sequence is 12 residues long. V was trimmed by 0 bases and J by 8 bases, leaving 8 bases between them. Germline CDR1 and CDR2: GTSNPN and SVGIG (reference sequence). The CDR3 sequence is CAWSVGSDEQFF. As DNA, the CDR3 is TGTGCCTGGAGTGTAGGGTCCGATGAGCAGTTCTTC.

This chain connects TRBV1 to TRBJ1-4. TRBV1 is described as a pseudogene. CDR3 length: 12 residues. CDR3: CTSSSLSEKLFF. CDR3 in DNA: TGCACCAGCAGCTCTCTGAGTGAAAAACTGTTTTTT.

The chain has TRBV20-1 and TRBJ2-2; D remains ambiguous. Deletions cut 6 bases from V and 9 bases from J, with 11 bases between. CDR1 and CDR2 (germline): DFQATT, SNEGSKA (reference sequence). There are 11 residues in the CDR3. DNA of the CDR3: TGCAGTGCCCCAAGGACCAGGGAGCTGTTTTTT. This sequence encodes CSAPRTRELFF.

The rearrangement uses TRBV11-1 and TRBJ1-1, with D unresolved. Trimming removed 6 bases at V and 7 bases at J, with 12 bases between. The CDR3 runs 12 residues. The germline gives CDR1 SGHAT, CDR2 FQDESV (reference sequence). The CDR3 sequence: CASRDPHGEAFF. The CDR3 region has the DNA TGTGCCAGCAGAGATCCCCACGGTGAAGCTTTCTTT.

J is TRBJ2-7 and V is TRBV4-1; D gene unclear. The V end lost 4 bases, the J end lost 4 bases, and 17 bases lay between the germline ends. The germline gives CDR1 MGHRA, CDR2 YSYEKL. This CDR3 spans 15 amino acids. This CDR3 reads CASSPAGSPTYEQYF. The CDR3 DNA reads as TGCGCCAGCAGCCCCGCCGGGTCCCCTACTTACGAGCAGTACTTC.

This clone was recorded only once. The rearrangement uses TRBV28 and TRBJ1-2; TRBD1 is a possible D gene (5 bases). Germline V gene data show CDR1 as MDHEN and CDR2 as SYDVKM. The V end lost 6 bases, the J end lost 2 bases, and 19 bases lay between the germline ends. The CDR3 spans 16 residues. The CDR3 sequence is CASSLLPGAANYGYTF. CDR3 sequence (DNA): TGTGCCAGCAGCCTCCTCCCCGGGGCCGCCAACTATGGCTACACCTTC.

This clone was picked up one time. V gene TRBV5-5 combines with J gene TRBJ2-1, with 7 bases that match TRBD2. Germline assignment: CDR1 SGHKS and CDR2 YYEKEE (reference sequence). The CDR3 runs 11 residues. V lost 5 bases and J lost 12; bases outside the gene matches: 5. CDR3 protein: CASRGDYLQFF. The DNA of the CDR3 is TGTGCCAGCAGGGGGGACTACCTGCAGTTCTTC.

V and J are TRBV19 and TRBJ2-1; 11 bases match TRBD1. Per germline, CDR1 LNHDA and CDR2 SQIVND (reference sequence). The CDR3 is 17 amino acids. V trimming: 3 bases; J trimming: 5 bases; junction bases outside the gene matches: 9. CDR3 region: CASSMPIGTGGNNEQFF. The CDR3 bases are TGTGCCAGTAGTATGCCGATAGGGACAGGGGGGAACAATGAGCAGTTCTTC. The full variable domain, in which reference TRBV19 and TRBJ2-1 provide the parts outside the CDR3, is DGGITQSPKYLFRKEGQNVTLSCEQNLNHDAMYWYRQDPGQGLRLIYYSQIVNDFQKGDIAEGYSVSREKKESFPLTVTSAQKNPTAFYLCASSMPIGTGGNNEQFFGPGTRLTVL.

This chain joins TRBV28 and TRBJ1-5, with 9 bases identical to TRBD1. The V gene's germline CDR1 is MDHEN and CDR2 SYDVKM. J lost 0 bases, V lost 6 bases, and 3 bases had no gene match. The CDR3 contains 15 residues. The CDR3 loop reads CASRGQGLSNQPQHF. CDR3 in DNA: TGTGCCAGCAGGGGACAGGGACTTAGCAATCAGCCCCAGCATTTT.